A selection of T cell receptor beta chains follows, all from one sample in a study of T cells in Graves' hyperthyroidism and ophthalmopathy. A single record per CDR3 protein comes from TCRdb applying MiXCR to the multiplex PCR reads. The repertoire holds about 600,000 distinct CDR3 sequences, with about 15% as singletons. The sequenced sample was blood. The receptors here all came from a woman aged 45-65 years with Graves' ophthalmopathy. CDR3s include the opening cysteine and the closing phenylalanine or tryptophan. Fields, in order: D gene, clone size, J gene, V gene, CDR3 DNA, CDR3 protein. D genes are given only for firm matches. Part of the rows lack a size; the others show once, few, many or a class for expanded clones.

TRBD1	NA	TRBJ1-5	TRBV9	TGTGCCAGCGCCGGGACAGGAGGCCAGCCCCAGCATTTT	CASAGTGGQPQHF
TRBD2	NA	TRBJ2-1	TRBV19	TGTGCCAGTAGCCTACTAGCGGGAGGGCAATACAATGAGCAGTTCTTC	CASSLLAGGQYNEQFF
NA	NA	TRBJ1-5	TRBV6-4	TGTGCCAGCAGTGACTTGCAGCGGGGGAGCAATCAGCCCCAGCATTTT	CASSDLQRGSNQPQHF
NA	many	TRBJ1-5	TRBV20-1	TGCAGTGCTAGAGATCGCGTGATGGGAAATCAGCCCCAGCATTTT	CSARDRVMGNQPQHF
TRBD1	many	TRBJ1-1	TRBV12-3/TRBV12-4	TGTGCCAGCAGCCCCGGGACAGGCAAGATATCAGCTTTCTTT	CASSPGTGKISAFF
TRBD1	many	TRBJ2-3	TRBV6-1	TGTGCCAGCAGTGAGACAGGGGGTGGCACAGATACGCAGTATTTT	CASSETGGGTDTQYF
NA	many	TRBJ2-2	TRBV12-5	TGTGCTAGTGGTTTGGTAAACTTGGGGGGGGAGCTGTTTTTT	CASGLVNLGGELFF
NA	many	TRBJ1-2	TRBV18	TGTGCCAGCTCACCGCGACACGGTGGATCCTATGGCTACACCTTC	CASSPRHGGSYGYTF
TRBD1	many	TRBJ2-3	TRBV12-3/TRBV12-4	TGTGCCAGCAGTTTAGTACAGGGGACAGATACGCAGTATTTT	CASSLVQGTDTQYF
NA	many	TRBJ2-5	TRBV4-3	TGCGCCAGCAGCCAGGGACTTGGGTACCAAGAGACCCAGTACTTC	CASSQGLGYQETQYF
NA	many	TRBJ2-1	TRBV6-6	TGTGCCAGCAGTTACTCGGAGTACAATGAGCAGTTCTTC	CASSYSEYNEQFF
NA	many	TRBJ2-3	TRBV11-2	TGTGCCAGCAGCGTCAGCATTGGCACAGATACGCAGTATTTT	CASSVSIGTDTQYF
TRBD2	few	TRBJ2-1	TRBV28	TGTGCCAGCAGTTGGGGTGGACTAGCGGGAGGTTATAATGAGCAGTTCTTC	CASSWGGLAGGYNEQFF
NA	NA	TRBJ2-3	TRBV6-1	TGTGCCAGCACGCTAGAACCTAGCACAGATACGCAGTATTTT	CASTLEPSTDTQYF
TRBD1	NA	TRBJ2-7	TRBV5-1	TGCGCCAGCAGCCCGACAGGGGATAGGGCCTACGAGCAGTACTTC	CASSPTGDRAYEQYF
NA	many	TRBJ2-1	TRBV20-1	TGCAGTGCTAGCCCCTTAACTGTCTTGTCCAGCTCCTACAATGAGCAGTTCTTC	CSASPLTVLSSSYNEQFF
NA	many	TRBJ2-7	TRBV28	TGTGCCAGCAGGCTCCAGACTGATCTTGCTCACGAGCAGTACTTC	CASRLQTDLAHEQYF
NA	few	TRBJ2-6	TRBV6-1	TGTGCCAGCAGTGGACTAGTAGCCAACTCTGGGGCCAACGTCCTGACTTTC	CASSGLVANSGANVLTF
NA	few	TRBJ2-3	TRBV9	TGTGCCAGCAGCCTAACACTCGGAGGGGGCGGAGGGACAGATACGCAGTATTTT	CASSLTLGGGGGTDTQYF
NA	many	TRBJ1-1	TRBV20-1	TGCAGTGCTAGCTCCGACGCGATCCACACTGAAGCTTTCTTT	CSASSDAIHTEAFF
NA	many	TRBJ1-1	TRBV5-5	TGTGCCCCCGGACTCCGACCGAACACTGAAGCTTTCTTT	CAPGLRPNTEAFF
NA	NA	TRBJ1-5	TRBV20-1	TGCAGTGCTAGAGAGAAGGGAGAGCATTTT	CSAREKGEHF
NA	NA	TRBJ1-1	TRBV20-1	TGCAGTGCCATGACAGTTAACACTGAAGCTTTCTTT	CSAMTVNTEAFF